This T cell receptor (beta chain) is from a study of blood T cell repertoires in COVID-19. J lost 8 bases, V lost 10 bases, and 15 bases had no gene match. Germline V gives CDR1 WNHNN, CDR2 SYGVQD (reference sequence). The CDR3 runs to 16 residues. Sequenced by immunoSEQ multiplex PCR; TCRdb stores in-frame clones only, minus some. Among under 200,000 clones, approximately 80% were seen once, and the ten largest hold 1.5% to 1.7%. Sequencing was performed on peripheral blood. V and J are TRBV10-1 and TRBJ2-1, with 12 bases fitting TRBD1. The source is a human donor in a cohort sampled during active COVID-19. For the CDR3, the DNA is TGCGCCACCCAACCGGCCGGGACAGGGGGCGAATATGAGCAGTTCTTC. Its translation is CATQPAGTGGEYEQFF.